This entry concerns a single TCR beta chain. Its antigen remains unknown. This sample was included in a study of monozygotic twins with inflammatory bowel disease. Study findings and constraints: IBD patients exhibited fewer clonotypes shared with other individuals than healthy twins, particularly with disease activity.

CDR1 is SNHLY and CDR2 is FYNNEI in the germline V gene. The CDR3 is 13 amino acids. TCRdb reprocessed the 5' RACE reads and keeps a single row for each CDR3 protein, giving no DNA. The listing contains approximately 300,000 distinct CDR3 sequences. The source is a human donor with ulcerative colitis or Crohn's disease, or a healthy co-twin of an affected twin (not recorded which). Sequencing used blood. This chain uses TRBV2 with TRBJ1-5; TCRdb's assignment of TRBD1 cannot be checked, as there is no DNA. The CDR3 reads CAQARDRNQPQHF.